Shown below are 23 T cell receptor beta chains from a single sample sequenced in a study of response to subunit inactivated influenza vaccine. TCRdb re-called the RT-PCR reads through MiXCR, storing one row per CDR3 protein. The table shows more than 700,000 distinct CDR3 sequences, with 21% occurring only once. Sequencing was performed on PBMCs from blood, taken roughly 5 days after vaccination. These receptors were collected from a man aged 45-65 years who received an inactivated influenza vaccine.

The chain couples TRBV20-1 to TRBJ2-1; possible D gene TRBD2, 5 bases. This CDR3 region has 11 residues. The germline CDR1 and CDR2 sequences are DFQATT and SNEGSKA (reference sequence). Trimming pared 3 bases from V and 10 bases from J, leaving 10 bases between. CDR3 sequence (DNA): TGCAGTGCTAGCCTAGCCACAGAGCAGTTCTTC. It yields the protein CSASLATEQFF.

In this sample, this clonotype turned up many times. The V and J genes are TRBV5-1 and TRBJ1-1; the D gene is possibly TRBD1 (5 bases). This CDR3 is built from 14 residues. Per the germline V gene, CDR1 is SGHRS and CDR2 is YFSETQ. Trimming left V 7 bases short and J 5 bases short, with 18 bases between. The CDR3 loop is CASRRGGVGTEAFF. The CDR3 nucleotides read TGCGCCAGCCGCCGGGGCGGGGTGGGGACTGAAGCTTTCTTT.

This clonotype was picked up a small number of times. This chain uses TRBV12-3 or TRBV12-4 with TRBJ2-7; D gene ambiguous. The CDR3 has 13 amino acids. V lost 6 bases to trimming and J lost 5 bases, with 14 bases between them. The CDR3 nucleotides are TGTGCCAGCAGGAATGATCTGTCCCACGAGCAGTACTTC. This sequence encodes CASRNDLSHEQYF.

The chain uses TRBV5-1 and TRBJ2-2; 8 bases map to TRBD2. Germline-derived CDR1 and CDR2 are SGHRS and YFSETQ. After removal of 1 base from V and 0 bases from J, the junction contained 5 bases not matched to a gene. The CDR3 is 17 residues long. For the CDR3, the DNA is TGCGCCAGCAGCTTGTTTAGCGGGGTAACGAACACCGGGGAGCTGTTTTTT. Translated: CASSLFSGVTNTGELFF.

This clonotype was picked up a small number of times. DNA of the CDR3: TGTGCCAGCAGTGAAGTTTATTTCGGGGCCAATCAGCCCCAGCATTTT. It specifies CASSEVYFGANQPQHF. This sequence joins TRBV6-1 and TRBJ1-5; perhaps TRBD1 as D (5 bases). The germline gives CDR1 MNHNS, CDR2 SASEGT. This CDR3 has 16 residues. With 1 base removed from V and 3 bases from J, the gap between germline ends came to 13 bases.

The chain links TRBV7-9 to TRBJ1-1; D is possibly TRBD1 (6 bases). Germline CDR1 reads SEHNR; CDR2 reads FQNEAQ (reference sequence). This CDR3 comprises 15 residues. V was clipped by 3 bases and J by 1 base, with 12 bases between them. CDR3 bases: TGTGCCAGCAGCTTGGTGGTGGACAGGAACACTGAAGCTTTCTTT. Encoded protein: CASSLVVDRNTEAFF. Looking up the rest from reference TRBV7-9 and TRBJ1-1 gives the full variable domain: DTGVSQNPRHKITKRGQNVTFRCDPISEHNRLYWYRQTLGQGPEFLTYFQNEAQLEKSRLLSDRFSAERPKGSFSTLEIQRTEQGDSAMYLCASSLVVDRNTEAFFGQGTRLTVV.

With regard to this clonotype: Germline and junction disagree at one end, which may indicate a read error. J is TRBJ2-1 and V is TRBV20-1; D tentatively fits TRBD1 or TRBD2 (6 bases each). Germline lookup yields CDR1 DFQATT and CDR2 SNEGSKA (reference sequence). This CDR3 is 16 amino acids long. The CDR3 is CSARGVGRLGGNEQFF. The CDR3 DNA reads TGCAGTGCCAGAGGGGTGGGACGATTAGGGGGGAATGAGCAGTTCTTC.

DNA of the CDR3: TGTGCCAGCAGTGATGACCCTAGCGGGAGCTACGAGCAGTACTTC. It encodes CASSDDPSGSYEQYF. The genes are TRBV6-1 and TRBJ2-7, with 10 positions matching TRBD2. This CDR3 is 15 amino acids long. Germline CDR1 reads MNHNS; CDR2 reads SASEGT. V shed 3 bases, J shed 3 bases, and the junction held 5 bases outside the gene matches.

CDR3: CASSRTGTRSYEQYF. CDR3 nucleotide sequence: TGTGCCAGCAGTCGCACAGGGACTAGGTCCTACGAGCAGTACTTC. V usage is TRBV12-3 or TRBV12-4 and J usage is TRBJ2-7; TRBD2 agrees at 8 bases. V lost 5 bases and J lost 1; bases outside the gene matches: 7. This CDR3 contains 15 residues.

In its sample, this clonotype was seen a few times. The chain recombines TRBV9 with TRBJ1-1, with D maybe TRBD1 (6 bases). Germline CDR1 is SGDLS and CDR2 is YYNGEE. This CDR3 region has 13 residues. Trimming cost V 0 bases and J 6 bases, with 9 bases left between them. The CDR3 DNA sequence: TGTGCCAGCAGCGTAGAGGGGGGCTCTGAAGCTTTCTTT. Its translation: CASSVEGGSEAFF.

This clonotype came up many times. The chain has TRBV10-3 and TRBJ2-1, with 10 positions matching TRBD2. J lost 6 bases, V lost 4 bases, and 6 bases had no gene match. The CDR3 loop spans 15 amino acids. From germline, CDR1 is ENHRY and CDR2 SYGVKD. The CDR3 coding sequence is TGTGCCATCAGTGGCGGGGGGACTAGCGTCAATGAGCAGTTCTTC. Amino acids: CAISGGGTSVNEQFF.

The V gene is TRBV20-1, the J gene TRBJ2-7, with TRBD1 as a possible D gene (6 bases). The CDR3 is made up of 14 amino acids. The germline V gene has CDR1 DFQATT and CDR2 SNEGSKA (reference sequence). V was trimmed by 0 bases and J by 6 bases, leaving 15 bases between them. As DNA, the CDR3 is TGCAGTGCTAGAGAAAGCAGGGGATCTGGCGAGCAGTACTTC. This encodes CSARESRGSGEQYF.

The rearrangement joins TRBV7-9 to TRBJ1-2; D remains ambiguous. Trimming pared 3 bases from V and 0 bases from J, leaving 8 bases between. The CDR3 is made up of 14 amino acids. Germline V lookup: CDR1 SEHNR, CDR2 FQNEAQ (reference sequence). CDR3 DNA: TGTGCCAGCAGCTTGGGGAAAGCTAACTATGGCTACACCTTC. Residues: CASSLGKANYGYTF.

The rearrangement uses TRBV11-1 and TRBJ2-7, with TRBD1 as a possible D gene (5 bases). The germline gives CDR1 SGHAT, CDR2 FQDESV (reference sequence). V lost 2 bases, J lost 6 bases, and 11 bases lay in between. The CDR3 spans 13 residues. For the CDR3, the DNA is TGTGCCAGCAGCTTATCCCCAGGGCGCGAGCAGTACTTC. This translates into CASSLSPGREQYF.

This clonotype has more than one count but fewer than ten. V is TRBV9 and J is TRBJ2-1; tentative D call: TRBD2 (5 bases). CDR1 and CDR2 from the germline V gene are SGDLS and YYNGEE. V shed 0 bases and J shed 5 bases, with 12 bases lying between them. This CDR3 has 15 amino acids. CDR3 sequence: CASSVGASRHNEQFF. The CDR3 nucleotides are TGTGCCAGCAGCGTAGGGGCTAGCAGACACAATGAGCAGTTCTTC.

The chain joins TRBV6-1 to TRBJ1-5; 8 nucleotides align to TRBD1. Germline V lookup: CDR1 MNHNS, CDR2 SASEGT. This CDR3 comprises 14 residues. The ends lost 3 bases at V and 6 bases at J; junction bases unmatched: 4. CDR3 DNA sequence: TGTGCCAGCAGTGACAGGGGGCAAGGTCAGCCCCAGCATTTT. Protein product: CASSDRGQGQPQHF.

The chain uses TRBV7-9 and TRBJ1-2; 9 bases are shared with TRBD1. J was trimmed by 9 bases and V by 5 bases; bases with no gene match: 7. The CDR3 is 13 amino acids. Per the germline V gene, CDR1 is SEHNR and CDR2 is FQNEAQ (reference sequence). This chain's CDR3 is CASSQTGGRSYTF. The DNA of the CDR3 is TGTGCCAGCAGCCAAACAGGGGGCAGGAGCTACACCTTC.

J is TRBJ1-1 and V is TRBV6-5; a weak D match, TRBD1 (5 bases). Per the germline V gene, CDR1 is MNHEY and CDR2 is SVGAGI. V was cut by 2 bases and J by 6 bases, with 13 bases left in between. This CDR3 contains 14 residues. CDR3 in DNA: TGTGCCAGCAGTTACCGCCAGGGAAATTCTGAAGCTTTCTTT. It yields the protein CASSYRQGNSEAFF.

This sequence joins TRBV12-3 or TRBV12-4 and TRBJ2-3; 7 bases map to TRBD2. The CDR3 length is 15 residues. Unmatched junction bases numbered 6, after V lost 6 bases and J lost 0 bases. The CDR3 is CASSPLRGSTDTQYF. For the CDR3, the DNA is TGTGCCAGCAGCCCTTTGCGGGGGAGCACAGATACGCAGTATTTT.

There are a few counts of this clonotype. This chain connects TRBV5-6 to TRBJ1-2; no clear D. Germline V gene lookup returns CDR1 SGHDT and CDR2 YYEEEE. Trimming cost V 4 bases and J 4 bases, with 14 bases left between them. CDR3 length: 14 amino acids. The CDR3 bases are TGTGCCAGCAGCCTGGCCCAATTGGGCTATGGCTACACCTTC. Residues: CASSLAQLGYGYTF. Supplemented by reference TRBV5-6 and TRBJ1-2, the full variable domain reads DAGVTQSPTHLIKTRGQQVTLRCSPKSGHDTVSWYQQALGQGPQFIFQYYEEEERQRGNFPDRFSGHQFPNYSSELNVNALLLGDSALYLCASSLAQLGYGYTFGSGTRLTVV.

This clonotype was seen a few times. One junction end does not reproduce the germline sequence, and a read error may be involved. V gene TRBV7-7 combines with J gene TRBJ2-5, with a tentative D call TRBD1 (5 bases). The CDR3 length is 16 residues. CDR1 is SSHAT and CDR2 is FNYEAQ in the germline V gene (reference sequence). The CDR3 DNA follows: TGTGCTAGCAGCCTCGGAGTTGGGGCGCGTCAAGAGACCCAGTACTTC. Its protein is CASSLGVGARQETQYF.

The chain has TRBV20-1 and TRBJ2-3; maybe TRBD1 (6 bases). CDR3 length: 14 residues. Germline V CDR1 and CDR2: DFQATT, SNEGSKA (reference sequence). Trimming stripped 3 bases from V and 5 bases from J, with 15 bases between. The DNA for the CDR3 is TGCAGTGCTAGCTCCCTTCACAGGGAAGATACGCAGTATTTT. This gives the protein CSASSLHREDTQYF.

The chain uses TRBV20-1 and TRBJ2-1; no definite D call. This CDR3 has 16 amino acids. Trimming left V 0 bases short and J 0 bases short, with 12 bases between. The germline gives CDR1 DFQATT, CDR2 SNEGSKA (reference sequence). The DNA for the CDR3 is TGCAGTGCTAGAGATCTCTTGCGTAGCTCCTACAATGAGCAGTTCTTC. Protein product: CSARDLLRSSYNEQFF.